The T cell receptor (beta chain) under discussion was sequenced for a study of CD4+ T cells in melanoma. On this clone itself: The antigen is undetermined.

Study-level results: Diverse differentiation states were reported for melanoma neoantigen-specific CD4+ T cells.

With V trimmed by 6 bases and J by 3 bases, 8 bases remained unmatched. The CDR3 sequence is 15 residues long. Germline values: CDR1 SGHRS, CDR2 YFSETQ. The table came from immunoSEQ multiplex PCR; TCRdb's copy has only in-frame clones and leaves some out. The sample has 18,000 or so clones, 83% seen once; the top ten hold around 5.1%. The receptor was derived from a human donor with melanoma. Sequencing used cells from a culture (not recorded whether cultured in vitro). This chain joins TRBV5-1 and TRBJ1-1; 10 bases are shared with TRBD1. The CDR3 spells CASKGTGVWYTEAFF. As DNA, the CDR3 is TGCGCCAGCAAAGGGACAGGGGTTTGGTACACTGAAGCTTTCTTT.